The 32 T cell receptor beta chains listed next were all sequenced from one sample in a study of T-cell reconstitution after alpha-beta-depleted transplantation in children. The authors prepared the TCRbeta library with unique molecular identifiers. TCRdb analysed the PCR reads with MiXCR anew, one entry per CDR3 protein. The sample contains 250,000 to 400,000 distinct CDR3 sequences, around 25% of which appear only once. Sequenced material: PBMCs, mostly from graft donor cells, taken 180 days after TCRalphabeta/CD19-depleted stem cell transplant. These receptors were obtained from a male patient between 5 and 17 years old who had a stem cell transplant for acute lymphoblastic leukemia, so the T cells may come from the graft donor.

This chain uses TRBV7-2 with TRBJ1-4; D remains unclear. Trimming shortened V by 2 bases and J by 8 bases, and 12 bases separated the two germline ends. Germline assignment: CDR1 SGHTA and CDR2 FQGNSA. The CDR3 length is 14 residues. The CDR3 loop reads CASSLSAGGEKLFF. The CDR3 region has the DNA TGTGCCAGCAGCTTATCTGCTGGTGGGGAAAAACTGTTTTTT.

The chain is built from TRBV5-4 and TRBJ2-7; 13 positions agree with TRBD2. Germline assignment: CDR1 SGHNT and CDR2 YYREEE (reference sequence). This CDR3 contains 16 residues. Trimming at V came to 4 bases and at J to 2 bases, leaving 6 bases not matched to a gene. The CDR3 nucleotides are TGTGCCAGCAGCGCCCGACTAGCGGGAGGTCCCTACGAGCAGTACTTC. It codes for CASSARLAGGPYEQYF.

This chain connects TRBV12-3 or TRBV12-4 to TRBJ2-2; D gene uncertain. V was cut by 7 bases and J by 5 bases, with 23 bases left in between. This CDR3 spans 17 amino acids. The CDR3 loop reads CASTTIEGMPRTGELFF. As DNA, the CDR3 is TGTGCCAGCACCACAATAGAAGGGATGCCCCGAACCGGGGAGCTGTTTTTT.

CDR3 sequence (DNA): TGTGCCAGCAGCTTAGCGATGGAGGGTATAGCTTTCTTT. Residues: CASSLAMEGIAFF. The chain couples TRBV11-2 to TRBJ1-1; D is undetermined. Germline lookup yields CDR1 SGHAT and CDR2 FQNNGV. Deletions cut 1 base from V and 10 bases from J, with 13 bases between. This CDR3 is 13 amino acids long.

As for this clonotype: One end of the junction does not line up with germline, which may come from a read error. This chain links TRBV12-3 or TRBV12-4 with TRBJ1-2, with unresolved D. The CDR3 covers 13 residues. CDR3 region: CASSGKEAYGNTF. The CDR3 nucleotides are TGTGCCAGCTCTGGAAAGGAAGCCTATGGCAACACCTTC.

V gene TRBV2 combines with J gene TRBJ2-1; D possibly corresponds to TRBD1 (5 bases). V dropped 6 bases and J dropped 6 bases, with 9 bases sitting between them. Germline CDR1 reads SNHLY; CDR2 reads FYNNEI. The CDR3 spans 12 residues. The CDR3 sequence: CASRPDSNEQFF. The CDR3 DNA follows: TGTGCCAGCAGGCCCGACAGCAATGAGCAGTTCTTC.

This chain uses TRBV19 with TRBJ2-4; 8 positions agree with TRBD1. V lost 3 bases, J lost 7 bases, and 5 bases stayed unmatched. Germline V gene data show CDR1 as LNHDA and CDR2 as SQIVND (reference sequence). The CDR3 contains 14 residues. CDR3: CASSIGQGRNIQYF. DNA of the CDR3: TGTGCCAGTAGTATTGGACAGGGTAGGAACATTCAGTACTTC.

This clonotype occurred a few times. The rearrangement links TRBV20-1 to TRBJ2-5; 11 nucleotides match TRBD1. The germline CDR1 and CDR2 sequences are DFQATT and SNEGSKA (reference sequence). The CDR3 sequence is 14 residues long. After removal of 5 bases from V and 1 base from J, the junction contained 3 bases not matched to a gene. CDR3 in DNA: TGCAGTGCTCTCGGGACAGGGGGCCAAGAGACCCAGTACTTC. Translation: CSALGTGGQETQYF.

This clonotype was detected a few times. The V and J genes are TRBV5-1 and TRBJ2-1, with 12 bases matching TRBD2. J lost 4 bases, V lost 4 bases, and 6 bases had no gene match. The CDR3 consists of 16 residues. Germline assignment: CDR1 SGHRS and CDR2 YFSETQ. The CDR3 DNA reads as TGCGCCAGCAGCCCCGGACTAGCGGGGCGATACAATGAGCAGTTCTTC. Amino acid sequence: CASSPGLAGRYNEQFF.

This clonotype was seen a few times. V and J are TRBV20-1 and TRBJ2-7; TRBD2 aligns across 9 bases. Germline assignment: CDR1 DFQATT and CDR2 SNEGSKA (reference sequence). J lost 6 bases, V lost 8 bases, and 11 bases had no gene match. The CDR3 has 13 residues. The CDR3 nucleotides read TGCAGTTCTACCGGGACTAGCAACCTCGAGCAGTACTTC. It specifies CSSTGTSNLEQYF.

J is TRBJ1-4 and V is TRBV4-1, with TRBD1 as a possible D gene (6 bases). The CDR3 covers 16 residues. Looked up from germline, CDR1 is MGHRA and CDR2 is YSYEKL. Trimming pared 1 base from V and 3 bases from J, leaving 12 bases between. The CDR3 loop reads CASSQARPGANEKLFF. In DNA form, the CDR3 reads TGCGCCAGCAGCCAAGCACGGCCAGGGGCTAATGAAAAACTGTTTTTT.

The J gene is TRBJ1-5, the V gene TRBV4-2, with 12 bases aligning to TRBD1. This CDR3 comprises 19 residues. Trimming at V came to 5 bases and at J to 4 bases, leaving 15 bases not matched to a gene. Germline values: CDR1 LGHNA, CDR2 YNFKEQ. The CDR3 nucleotides read TGTGCCAGCAGCGTAACAACCGGGACAGGGGGCGGAGGTAATCAGCCCCAGCATTTT. Translated: CASSVTTGTGGGGNQPQHF.

This clonotype was observed a few times. This chain links TRBV19 with TRBJ2-1; 11 bases fit TRBD2. CDR1 and CDR2 from the germline V gene are LNHDA and SQIVND (reference sequence). This CDR3 is 16 amino acids long. With 5 bases clipped from V and 6 bases from J, the junction kept 9 bases outside the gene matches. CDR3 amino acids: CASSLLALAGVNEQFF. CDR3 bases: TGTGCCAGTAGTCTCCTGGCACTAGCGGGAGTCAATGAGCAGTTCTTC.

The rearrangement links TRBV7-9 to TRBJ2-5; D gene unclear. The CDR3 contains 14 residues. Per germline, CDR1 SEHNR and CDR2 FQNEAQ (reference sequence). The V and J ends lost 3 bases and 1 base respectively, with 9 bases between them. This chain's CDR3 is CASSLRIGQETQYF. In DNA, the CDR3 is TGTGCCAGCAGCTTGAGAATAGGCCAAGAGACCCAGTACTTC.

This clonotype was recorded a few times. V is TRBV29-1 and J is TRBJ2-4, with TRBD1 matching over 7 bases. CDR1 is SQVTM and CDR2 is ANQGSEA in the germline V gene. This CDR3 spans 12 amino acids. Trimming removed 5 bases from V and 8 bases from J; junction bases left unmatched: 6. This CDR3 reads CSVYRGRDIQYF. Here the CDR3 DNA reads TGCAGCGTTTACAGGGGACGGGACATTCAGTACTTC.

This clonotype has only a few counts. The genes are TRBV9 and TRBJ2-2, with a possible D match to TRBD2 (5 bases). The CDR3 length is 14 residues. V was trimmed by 10 bases and J by 0 bases, leaving 13 bases between them. Germline assignment: CDR1 SGDLS and CDR2 YYNGEE. CDR3 protein: CASRRLPNTGELFF. The CDR3 DNA reads TGTGCCTCACGAAGACTACCGAACACCGGGGAGCTGTTTTTT.

The rearrangement joins TRBV7-8 to TRBJ2-1, with 7 bases matching TRBD2. V shed 8 bases and J 9 bases; nucleotides not matched to a gene: 16. This CDR3 has 15 residues. CDR1 is SGHVS and CDR2 is FQNEAQ in the germline V gene. As DNA, the CDR3 is TGTGCCAGCCTACTCCGGGACCCCAAGCGGGGTGAGCAGTTCTTC. The encoded protein is CASLLRDPKRGEQFF. The entire variable domain, with the rest obtained from reference TRBV7-8 and TRBJ2-1, is as follows: GAGVSQSPRYKVAKRGQDVALRCDPISGHVSLFWYQQALGQGPEFLTYFQNEAQLDKSGLPSDRFFAERPEGSVSTLKIQRTQQEDSAVYLCASLLRDPKRGEQFFGPGTRLTVL.

This rearrangement joins TRBV6-2 or TRBV6-3 to TRBJ2-7; D tentatively fits TRBD1 or TRBD2 (6 bases each). This CDR3 contains 18 residues. Germline lookup yields CDR1 MNHEY and CDR2 SVGEGT. Trimming took off 0 bases at V and 2 bases at J, with 20 bases between the two ends. The DNA for the CDR3 is TGTGCCAGCAGTTACTCGGAATCGCGCGGGACACCTACCTACGAGCAGTACTTC. It yields the protein CASSYSESRGTPTYEQYF.

The V call is TRBV10-2, the J call TRBJ2-7; the D call may be TRBD1 or TRBD2 (5 bases each). Trimming removed 10 bases from V and 0 bases from J, with 13 bases in between. The CDR3 sequence is 13 residues long. Germline lookup yields CDR1 WSHSY and CDR2 SAAADI. The CDR3 region is CAIARGNSYEQYF. The CDR3 coding sequence is TGCGCCATCGCGAGGGGCAACTCCTACGAGCAGTACTTC.

This clonotype was detected ten times or more. The V and J genes are TRBV5-5 and TRBJ2-1, with 10 bases that match TRBD2. Germline V gene lookup returns CDR1 SGHKS and CDR2 YYEKEE (reference sequence). V dropped 4 bases and J dropped 4; count of bases not matched to a gene: 5. The CDR3 is made up of 15 amino acids. The CDR3 nucleotides read TGTGCCAGCAGCGCGGGACTAGCGCCTTACAATGAGCAGTTCTTC. Its protein is CASSAGLAPYNEQFF. Using reference TRBV5-5 and TRBJ2-1 for the parts outside the CDR3, the full variable domain is DAGVTQSPTHLIKTRGQQVTLRCSPISGHKSVSWYQQVLGQGPQFIFQYYEKEERGRGNFPDRFSARQFPNYSSELNVNALLLGDSALYLCASSAGLAPYNEQFFGPGTRLTVL.

J is TRBJ2-2 and V is TRBV11-3, with D tentatively TRBD1 (6 bases). The V gene's germline CDR1 is SGHNT and CDR2 YENEEA. V lost 5 bases, J lost 4 bases, and 14 bases lay in between. This CDR3 spans 15 amino acids. The CDR3 sequence: CASSPHRVPTGELFF. The DNA of the CDR3 is TGTGCCAGCAGCCCCCACAGGGTCCCCACCGGGGAGCTGTTTTTT. Filled out from reference TRBV11-3 and TRBJ2-2, the complete variable domain reads EAGVVQSPRYKIIEKKQPVAFWCNPISGHNTLYWYLQNLGQGPELLIRYENEEAVDDSQLPKDRFSAERLKGVDSTLKIQPAELGDSAVYLCASSPHRVPTGELFFGEGSRLTVL.

This clonotype was detected only a few times. The chain uses TRBV24-1 and TRBJ2-1, with D hard to call. The CDR3 consists of 11 residues. V was cut by 7 bases and J by 8 bases, with 8 bases left in between. From germline, CDR1 is KGHDR and CDR2 SFDVKD. The CDR3 here is CATSARDEQFF. In DNA, the CDR3 is TGTGCCACCAGCGCCCGGGATGAGCAGTTCTTC.

Many counts were recorded for this clonotype. The chain links TRBV5-1 to TRBJ2-3; 8 bases match TRBD1. The CDR3 spans 14 residues. Trimming removed 3 bases from V and 2 bases from J; junction bases left unmatched: 2. Germline V CDR1 and CDR2: SGHRS, YFSETQ. The CDR3 spells CASSSDRATDTQYF. Here the CDR3 DNA reads TGCGCCAGCAGCTCGGACAGGGCCACAGATACGCAGTATTTT.

This clonotype was observed a few times. The chain carries TRBV7-3 and TRBJ2-5; TRBD2 matches at 9 bases. V lost 5 bases, J lost 1 base, and 5 bases stayed unmatched. CDR1 and CDR2 (germline): SGHTA, FQGTGA. The CDR3 has 15 amino acids. The CDR3 protein is CASSTGLAVQETQYF. CDR3 nucleotide sequence: TGTGCCAGCAGCACGGGACTAGCAGTCCAAGAGACCCAGTACTTC.

This clonotype was counted a few times. The genes are TRBV28 and TRBJ1-5, with D maybe TRBD1 (6 bases). Germline CDR1 reads MDHEN; CDR2 reads SYDVKM. CDR3 length equals 17 residues. Trimming stripped 3 bases from V and 3 bases from J, with 18 bases between. CDR3: CASSFPGAAGANQPQHF. The CDR3 nucleotides are TGTGCCAGCAGTTTCCCCGGGGCGGCAGGGGCCAATCAGCCCCAGCATTTT.

The DNA for the CDR3 is TGTGCCAGCAGTTTTATCGTAGGGCGGGAGGCTGGCAAAAACATTCAGTACTTC. Residues: CASSFIVGREAGKNIQYF. This chain links TRBV12-3 or TRBV12-4 with TRBJ2-4, with TRBD2 matching 8 bases. The CDR3 contains 18 residues. The V segment lost 3 bases and the J segment 3 bases; nucleotides outside the gene matches: 13.

The CDR3 is CASSLVLAEETQYF. CDR3 in DNA: TGTGCCAGCAGTTTAGTCCTAGCGGAAGAGACCCAGTACTTC. This chain uses TRBV12-3 or TRBV12-4 with TRBJ2-5; the match to TRBD2 covers 7 bases. The CDR3 spans 14 residues. The J segment lost 3 bases and the V segment lost 1 base, leaving 2 bases of the junction unmatched.

This clonotype occurred a few times. V gene TRBV3-1 combines with J gene TRBJ2-7, with 9 bases that match TRBD2. The germline gives CDR1 LGHDT, CDR2 YNNKEL (reference sequence). The CDR3 is made up of 16 amino acids. J lost 0 bases, V lost 2 bases, and 5 bases had no gene match. The CDR3 DNA is TGTGCCAGCAGCCAACTAAGGACTAGCGTCTCCTACGAGCAGTACTTC. This translates into CASSQLRTSVSYEQYF.

The V and J genes are TRBV20-1 and TRBJ2-6, with 11 bases aligning to TRBD2. The CDR3 contains 18 residues. Germline CDR1 is DFQATT and CDR2 is SNEGSKA (reference sequence). Trimming removed 3 bases from V and 3 bases from J; junction bases left unmatched: 10. The CDR3 DNA reads TGCAGTGCTAGTCGACTAGCGGGAATCCTGGGTGGGGCCAACGTCCTGACTTTC. Residues: CSASRLAGILGGANVLTF.

This chain connects TRBV5-1 to TRBJ1-2, with 7 bases identical to TRBD1. CDR1 is SGHRS, CDR2 YFSETQ, per germline. The CDR3 spans 13 residues. Trimming cost V 4 bases and J 2 bases; bases outside gene matches: 2. This CDR3 reads CASSVQGNYGYTF. The CDR3 DNA reads as TGCGCCAGCAGCGTACAGGGGAACTATGGCTACACCTTC.

This chain joins TRBV18 and TRBJ1-1; D possibly corresponds to TRBD1 (6 bases). CDR3 length equals 16 residues. V gave up 2 bases and J gave up 0 bases, with 13 bases separating them. In germline, CDR1 is KGHSH, CDR2 LQKENI. The CDR3 DNA follows: TGTGCCAGCTCACCATATGGGGGGCTCATGAACACTGAAGCTTTCTTT. This sequence encodes CASSPYGGLMNTEAFF.

This chain links TRBV18 with TRBJ1-1, with D hard to call. Germline CDR1 reads KGHSH; CDR2 reads LQKENI. V lost 2 bases, J lost 0 bases, and 7 bases lay in between. The CDR3 extends over 14 amino acids. CDR3 nucleotides: TGTGCCAGCTCACCAGAAGTTCTGAACACTGAAGCTTTCTTT. It translates to CASSPEVLNTEAFF.